This T cell receptor (beta chain) emerged from a study of blood T cells in healthy people across ages. Study outcomes and limitations: The unsorted PBMCs prevented any conclusive comparison of naive versus antigen-experienced cells.

Per the germline V gene, CDR1 is MDHEN and CDR2 is SYDVKM. The CDR3 consists of 14 residues. With respect to this clonotype: Its antigen is unidentified.

Every sample had a minimum of 6 million PBMCs isolated. A J-beta primer mix and a sample-barcoded 5' primer were used in a second PCR of about 7 to 12 cycles. Each CDR3 protein is one row after TCRdb ran MiXCR on the 5' RACE reads. The table includes about 1,800,000 distinct CDR3 sequences, roughly 28% detected once. The sequenced sample consisted of blood. The receptor comes from a woman in her 30s in good health. J is TRBJ2-2 and V is TRBV28; 7 nucleotides align to TRBD1. In nucleotides, the CDR3 is TGTGTATGTTCGGGACAGCCGAACACCGGGGAGCTGTTTTTT. Protein sequence: CVCSGQPNTGELFF. The full variable domain, rest sourced from reference TRBV28 and TRBJ2-2, is DVKVTQSSRYLVKRTGEKVFLECVQDMDHENMFWYRQDPGLGLRLIYFSYDVKMKEKGDIPEGYSVSREKKERFSLILESASTNQTSMYLCVCSGQPNTGELFFGEGSRLTVL.